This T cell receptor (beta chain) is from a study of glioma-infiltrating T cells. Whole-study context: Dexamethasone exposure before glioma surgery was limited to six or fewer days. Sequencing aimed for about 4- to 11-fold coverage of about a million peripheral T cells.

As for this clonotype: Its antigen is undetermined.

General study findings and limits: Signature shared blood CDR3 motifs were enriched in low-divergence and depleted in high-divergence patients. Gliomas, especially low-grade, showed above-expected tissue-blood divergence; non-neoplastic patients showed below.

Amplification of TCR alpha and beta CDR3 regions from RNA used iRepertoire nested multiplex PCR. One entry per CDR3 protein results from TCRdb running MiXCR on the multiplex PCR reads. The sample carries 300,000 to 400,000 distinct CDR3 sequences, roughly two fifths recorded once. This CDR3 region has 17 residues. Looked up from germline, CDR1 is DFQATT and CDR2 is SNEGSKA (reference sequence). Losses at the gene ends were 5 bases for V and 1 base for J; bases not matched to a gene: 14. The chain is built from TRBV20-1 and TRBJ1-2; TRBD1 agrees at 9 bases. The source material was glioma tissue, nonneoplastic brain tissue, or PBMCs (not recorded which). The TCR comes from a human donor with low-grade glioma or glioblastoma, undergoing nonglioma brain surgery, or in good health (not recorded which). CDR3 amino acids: CSAPRLDRGKNNYGYTF. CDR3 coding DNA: TGCAGTGCTCCGAGGTTGGACAGGGGAAAGAATAACTATGGCTACACCTTC.